A selection of T cell receptor beta chains follows, all from one sample in a study of blood T cells in healthy people across ages. TCRdb recomputed calls from the 5' RACE reads with MiXCR, one row per CDR3 protein. The top ten clones hold 20% to 25% of a sample with almost 1 million distinct CDR3 sequences, 45% to 60% of them seen once. The sequenced sample was blood. These receptors were taken from a woman aged 55-69 years in good health. The CDR3 runs from the conserved cysteine through the conserved F or W. The D gene is left open where the match is weak. A clone size is listed for some rows: how often the clone was seen (once, few, many), or a class if it is expanded.

size: NA
D: TRBD2
V: TRBV28
J: TRBJ2-7
CDR3: CASSRQFSGSFYNEQYF
DNA: TGTGCCAGCAGCCGACAATTTAGCGGGAGTTTCTACAATGAGCAGTACTTC

size: NA
D: NA
V: TRBV25-1
J: TRBJ1-6
CDR3: CASSDSGGNSPLHF
DNA: TGTGCCAGCAGTGACAGTGGGGGAAATTCACCCCTCCACTTT

size: NA
D: NA
V: TRBV12-3/TRBV12-4
J: TRBJ1-1
CDR3: CASSFSENTEAFF
DNA: TGTGCCAGCAGTTTCAGTGAGAACACTGAAGCTTTCTTT

size: NA
D: TRBD1
V: TRBV5-1
J: TRBJ2-7
CDR3: CASSLGTGSYNEQYF
DNA: TGCGCCAGCAGCTTGGGGACAGGGTCCTACAATGAGCAGTACTTC

size: NA
D: NA
V: TRBV27
J: TRBJ2-3
CDR3: CASSLTSTSTDTQYF
DNA: TGTGCCAGCAGTTTGACTTCTACTAGCACAGATACGCAGTATTTT

size: few
D: TRBD1
V: TRBV5-1
J: TRBJ2-2
CDR3: CASSIFDRGYGELFF
DNA: TGCGCCAGCAGCATTTTCGACAGGGGGTACGGGGAGCTGTTTTTT

size: NA
D: TRBD2
V: TRBV2
J: TRBJ2-5
CDR3: CASSGRLADQETQYF
DNA: TGTGCCAGCAGCGGAAGACTAGCGGATCAAGAGACCCAGTACTTC

size: NA
D: TRBD1
V: TRBV6-1
J: TRBJ2-1
CDR3: CASSEGQGGRNEQFF
DNA: TGTGCCAGCAGTGAAGGACAGGGGGGTCGGAATGAGCAGTTCTTC

size: NA
D: NA
V: TRBV25-1
J: TRBJ1-6
CDR3: CASRGVYNSPLHF
DNA: TGTGCCAGCAGGGGGGTTTATAATTCACCCCTCCACTTT

size: NA
D: TRBD2
V: TRBV28
J: TRBJ2-2
CDR3: CASPSGTTGELFF
DNA: TGTGCCAGCCCGAGCGGGACCACCGGGGAGCTGTTTTTT

size: few
D: NA
V: TRBV12-3/TRBV12-4
J: TRBJ2-7
CDR3: CASTTGTPSYEQYF
DNA: TGTGCCAGCACTACCGGGACCCCAAGCTACGAGCAGTACTTC

size: few
D: NA
V: TRBV7-2
J: TRBJ1-1
CDR3: CASSGGTLNTEAFF
DNA: TGTGCCAGCAGCGGTGGGACACTCAACACTGAAGCTTTCTTT

size: many
D: TRBD2
V: TRBV3-1
J: TRBJ2-3
CDR3: CASSRGTNFDTQYF
DNA: TGTGCCAGCAGCCGCGGGACTAATTTTGATACGCAGTATTTT

size: NA
D: NA
V: TRBV6-6
J: TRBJ1-5
CDR3: CASRIGGLLDQPQHF
DNA: TGTGCCTCCCGAATAGGGGGGCTCCTGGATCAGCCCCAGCATTTT

size: NA
D: NA
V: TRBV28
J: TRBJ1-2
CDR3: CASSSSSTANYGYTF
DNA: TGTGCCAGCAGTTCCTCTTCGACAGCTAACTATGGCTACACCTTC

size: few
D: NA
V: TRBV20-1
J: TRBJ2-5
CDR3: CSADSRTTQYF
DNA: TGCAGTGCTGATTCACGGACGACCCAGTACTTC

size: NA
D: NA
V: TRBV7-8
J: TRBJ2-1
CDR3: CASSSPLDRASYNEQFF
DNA: TGTGCCAGCAGCTCGCCGCTCGACAGAGCCTCCTACAATGAGCAGTTCTTC

size: NA
D: TRBD2
V: TRBV7-9
J: TRBJ2-5
CDR3: CASSLAGPPPYF
DNA: TGTGCCAGCAGTTTAGCGGGGCCCCCTCCGTACTTC

size: NA
D: NA
V: TRBV7-2
J: TRBJ2-7
CDR3: CASSAGRENEQYF
DNA: TGTGCCAGCAGCGCGGGACGTGAAAACGAGCAGTACTTC

size: NA
D: NA
V: TRBV28
J: TRBJ1-4
CDR3: CASSLRQINEKLFF
DNA: TGTGCCAGCAGTTTAAGACAGATTAATGAAAAACTGTTTTTT

size: NA
D: TRBD2
V: TRBV20-1
J: TRBJ2-3
CDR3: CSARSGRTDTQYF
DNA: TGCAGTGCTAGATCCGGGAGGACAGATACGCAGTATTTT

size: NA
D: TRBD1
V: TRBV29-1
J: TRBJ2-1
CDR3: CSAGDRNYEQFF
DNA: TGCAGCGCCGGGGACAGGAACTATGAGCAGTTCTTC

size: once
D: TRBD1
V: TRBV7-6
J: TRBJ2-7
CDR3: CASSSPQGVNNEQYF
DNA: TGTGCCAGCAGCTCTCCACAGGGGGTGAACAATGAGCAGTACTTC

size: NA
D: TRBD2
V: TRBV9
J: TRBJ2-1
CDR3: CASTPTSGNYNEQFF
DNA: TGTGCCAGCACCCCGACTAGCGGGAACTACAATGAGCAGTTCTTC

size: NA
D: TRBD1
V: TRBV10-3
J: TRBJ2-6
CDR3: CAISPTGGSGANVLTF
DNA: TGTGCCATCTCTCCCACAGGGGGGTCTGGGGCCAACGTCCTGACTTTC

size: few
D: NA
V: TRBV20-1
J: TRBJ2-1
CDR3: CSARDLLALTYNEQFF
DNA: TGCAGTGCTAGAGATTTGCTAGCGTTGACCTACAATGAGCAGTTCTTC